The clone carrying this T cell receptor beta chain was found a few times. No antigen is known for it. Using a J-beta primer mix together with a sample-barcoded 5' primer, a second PCR was run for roughly 6 to 12 cycles. TCRdb redid the calling of the 5' RACE reads with MiXCR, one entry per CDR3 protein. This sample has about 1.7 million distinct CDR3 sequences, with roughly 27% found just once. This entry comes from a study of blood T cells in healthy people across ages. Study-level points and caveats: There was a strong correlation between TCR beta diversity and naive T cell percentage.

This CDR3 has 14 residues. The V end was cut by 5 bases, the J end by 3 bases, with 14 bases between. Germline CDR1 reads MNHEY; CDR2 reads SVGEGT. Each sample had at least 6 million PBMCs isolated. At least 5.5 micrograms of total RNA were extracted per sample. Sequenced input: blood. This clonotype was obtained from a woman younger than 45 in good health. The genes are TRBV6-2 or TRBV6-3 and TRBJ2-7; perhaps TRBD1 as D (5 bases). The CDR3 DNA reads as TGTGCCAGCAGTGGTGACAGCCATTTCTACGAGCAGTACTTC. Translating gives CASSGDSHFYEQYF.